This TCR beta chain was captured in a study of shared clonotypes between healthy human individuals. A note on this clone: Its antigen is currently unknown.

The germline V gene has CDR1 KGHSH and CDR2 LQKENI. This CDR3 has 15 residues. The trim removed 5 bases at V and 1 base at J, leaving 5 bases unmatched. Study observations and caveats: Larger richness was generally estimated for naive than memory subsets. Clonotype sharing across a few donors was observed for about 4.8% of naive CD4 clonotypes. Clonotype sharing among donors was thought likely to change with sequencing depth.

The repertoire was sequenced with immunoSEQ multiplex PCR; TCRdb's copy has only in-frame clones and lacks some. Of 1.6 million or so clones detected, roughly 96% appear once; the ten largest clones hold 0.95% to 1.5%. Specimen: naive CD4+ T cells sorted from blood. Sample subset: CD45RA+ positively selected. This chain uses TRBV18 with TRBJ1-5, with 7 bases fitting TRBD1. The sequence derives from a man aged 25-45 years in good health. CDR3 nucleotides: TGTGCCAGCTCAATGTTAGGGGGCAGCAATCAGCCCCAGCATTTT. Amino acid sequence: CASSMLGGSNQPQHF. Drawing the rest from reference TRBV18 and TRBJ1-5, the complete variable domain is NAGVMQNPRHLVRRRGQEARLRCSPMKGHSHVYWYRQLPEEGLKFMVYLQKENIIDESGMPKERFSAEFPKEGPSILRIQQVVRGDSAAYFCASSMLGGSNQPQHFGDGTRLSIL.